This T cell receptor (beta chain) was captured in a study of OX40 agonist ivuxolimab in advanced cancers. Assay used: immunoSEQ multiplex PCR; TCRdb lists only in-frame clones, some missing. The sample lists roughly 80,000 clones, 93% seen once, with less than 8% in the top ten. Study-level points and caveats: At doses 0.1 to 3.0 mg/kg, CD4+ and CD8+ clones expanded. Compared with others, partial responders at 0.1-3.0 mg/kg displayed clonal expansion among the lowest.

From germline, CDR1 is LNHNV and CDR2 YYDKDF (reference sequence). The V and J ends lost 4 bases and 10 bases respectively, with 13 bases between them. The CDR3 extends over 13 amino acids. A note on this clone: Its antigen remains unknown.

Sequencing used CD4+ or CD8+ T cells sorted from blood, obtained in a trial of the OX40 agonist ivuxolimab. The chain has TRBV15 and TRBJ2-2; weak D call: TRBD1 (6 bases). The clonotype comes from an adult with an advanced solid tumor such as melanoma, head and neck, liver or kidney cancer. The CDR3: CATSTSRGQELFF. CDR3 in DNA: TGTGCCACCAGCACATCCAGGGGACAGGAGCTGTTTTTT.